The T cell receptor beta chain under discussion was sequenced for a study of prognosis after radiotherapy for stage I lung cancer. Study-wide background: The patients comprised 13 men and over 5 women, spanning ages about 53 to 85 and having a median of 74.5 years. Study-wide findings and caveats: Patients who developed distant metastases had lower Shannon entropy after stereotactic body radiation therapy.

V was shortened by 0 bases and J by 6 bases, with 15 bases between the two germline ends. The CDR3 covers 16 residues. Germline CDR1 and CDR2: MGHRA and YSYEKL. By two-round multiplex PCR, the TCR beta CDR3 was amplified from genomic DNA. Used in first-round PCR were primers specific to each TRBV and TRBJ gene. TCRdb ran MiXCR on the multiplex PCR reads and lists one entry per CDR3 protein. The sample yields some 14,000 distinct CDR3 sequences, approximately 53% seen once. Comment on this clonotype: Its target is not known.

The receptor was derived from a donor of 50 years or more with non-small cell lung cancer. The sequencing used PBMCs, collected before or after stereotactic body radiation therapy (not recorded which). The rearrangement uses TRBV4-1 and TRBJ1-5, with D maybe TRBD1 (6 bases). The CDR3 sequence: CASSQDFQGRGQPQHF. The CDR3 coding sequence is TGCGCCAGCAGCCAAGATTTTCAGGGGCGAGGTCAGCCCCAGCATTTT.